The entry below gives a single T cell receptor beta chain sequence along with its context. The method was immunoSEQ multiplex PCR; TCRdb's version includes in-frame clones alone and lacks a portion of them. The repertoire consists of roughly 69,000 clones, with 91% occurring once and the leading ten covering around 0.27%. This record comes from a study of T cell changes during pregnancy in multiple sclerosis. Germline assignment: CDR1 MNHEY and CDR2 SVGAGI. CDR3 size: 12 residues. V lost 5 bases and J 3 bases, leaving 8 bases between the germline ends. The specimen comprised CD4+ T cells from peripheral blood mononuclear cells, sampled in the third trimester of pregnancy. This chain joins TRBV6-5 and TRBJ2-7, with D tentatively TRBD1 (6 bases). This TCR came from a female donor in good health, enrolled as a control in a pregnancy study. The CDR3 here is CASSKQGYEQYF. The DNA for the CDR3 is TGTGCCAGCAGTAAACAGGGCTACGAGCAGTACTTC.